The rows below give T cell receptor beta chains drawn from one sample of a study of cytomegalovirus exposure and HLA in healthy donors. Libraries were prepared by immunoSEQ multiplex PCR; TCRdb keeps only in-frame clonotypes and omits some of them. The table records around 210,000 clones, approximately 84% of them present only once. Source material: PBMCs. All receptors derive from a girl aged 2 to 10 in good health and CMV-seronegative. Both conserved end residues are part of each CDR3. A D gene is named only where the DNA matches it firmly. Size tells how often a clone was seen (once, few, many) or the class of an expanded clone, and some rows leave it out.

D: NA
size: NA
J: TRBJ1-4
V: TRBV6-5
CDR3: CASSYDGIGEKLFF

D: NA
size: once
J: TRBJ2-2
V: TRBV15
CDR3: CATSRDKFTGELFF

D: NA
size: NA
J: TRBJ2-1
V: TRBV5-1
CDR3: CASSRGAAGNEQFF

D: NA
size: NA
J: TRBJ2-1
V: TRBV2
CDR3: CASSEPVASSYNEQFF

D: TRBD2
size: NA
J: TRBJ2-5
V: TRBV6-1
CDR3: CASRHGTSGRETQYF

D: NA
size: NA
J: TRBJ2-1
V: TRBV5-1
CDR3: CASSFMEGEQFF

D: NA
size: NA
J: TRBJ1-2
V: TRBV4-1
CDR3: CASSQERGDNYGYTF

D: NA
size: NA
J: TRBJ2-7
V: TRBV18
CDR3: CASSPKTEQYF

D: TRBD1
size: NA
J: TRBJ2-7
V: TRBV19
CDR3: CASSMRTGSSYEQYF

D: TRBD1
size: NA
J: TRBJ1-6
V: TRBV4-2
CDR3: CASSQGSGGRDNSPLHF

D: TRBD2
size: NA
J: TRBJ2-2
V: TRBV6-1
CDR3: CASSDPGLAGVTGELFF

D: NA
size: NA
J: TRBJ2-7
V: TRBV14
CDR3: CASSRPGQFFGQYF

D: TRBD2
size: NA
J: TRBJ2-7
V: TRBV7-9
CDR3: CASSLGWGLAVSYEQYF

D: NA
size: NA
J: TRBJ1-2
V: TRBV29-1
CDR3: CSVHATGHSNYGYTF

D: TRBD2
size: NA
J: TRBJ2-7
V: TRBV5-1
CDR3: CASSLATSGGGEQYF

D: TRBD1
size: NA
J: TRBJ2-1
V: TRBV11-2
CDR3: CASSLVGTGNNEQFF

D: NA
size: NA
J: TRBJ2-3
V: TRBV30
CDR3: CAWSGMTVSDTQYF

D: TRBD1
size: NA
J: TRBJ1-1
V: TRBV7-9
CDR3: CASSLATGYTEAFF

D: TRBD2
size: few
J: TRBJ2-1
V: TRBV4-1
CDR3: CASSQGQLAGVGVHEQFF

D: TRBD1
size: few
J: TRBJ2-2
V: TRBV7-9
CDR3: CASSFGTGVTGELFF

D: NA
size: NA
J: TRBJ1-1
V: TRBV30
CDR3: CAWSSGDTEAFF

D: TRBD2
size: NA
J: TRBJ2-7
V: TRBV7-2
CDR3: CASSLLAGAYEQYF

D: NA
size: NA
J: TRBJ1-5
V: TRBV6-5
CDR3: CASSAQGLSNQPQHF

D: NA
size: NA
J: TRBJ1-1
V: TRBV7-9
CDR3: CASSLRVEAFF

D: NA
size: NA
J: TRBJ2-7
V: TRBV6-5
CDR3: CAIAARTGLEQYF

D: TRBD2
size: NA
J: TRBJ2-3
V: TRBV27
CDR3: CASSLSGTSTDTQYF

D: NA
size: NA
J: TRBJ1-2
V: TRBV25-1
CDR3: CASSEYRAGGGTYGYTF

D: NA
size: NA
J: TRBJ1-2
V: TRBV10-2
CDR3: CASSEDFGGTTRGYTF

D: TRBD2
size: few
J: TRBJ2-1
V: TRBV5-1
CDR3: CASSQTSGTYNEQFF

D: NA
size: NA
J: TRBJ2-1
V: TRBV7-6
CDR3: CASSSRGLHNEQFF

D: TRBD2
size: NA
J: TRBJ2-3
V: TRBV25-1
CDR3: CASSDPLGGGTTDTQYF

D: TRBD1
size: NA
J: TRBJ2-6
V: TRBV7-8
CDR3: CASSRTGVTGANVLTF

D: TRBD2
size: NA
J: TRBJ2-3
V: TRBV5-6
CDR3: CASSYRTSGGTTDTQYF

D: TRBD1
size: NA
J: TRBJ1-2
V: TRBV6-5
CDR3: CASGRQGNYGYTF

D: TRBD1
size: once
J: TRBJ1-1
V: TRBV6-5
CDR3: CASSPDRAGTEAFF

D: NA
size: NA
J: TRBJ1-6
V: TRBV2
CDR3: CASSDRGFNSPLHF

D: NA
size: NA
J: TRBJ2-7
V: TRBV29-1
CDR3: CSVTGTTSYEQYF

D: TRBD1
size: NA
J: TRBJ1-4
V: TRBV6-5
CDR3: CASRLAGTGDEKLFF

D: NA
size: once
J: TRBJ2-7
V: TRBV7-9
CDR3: CSSSPTGSTYEQYF

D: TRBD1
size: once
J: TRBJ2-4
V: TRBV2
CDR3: CASSVGTGGLGRNIQYF

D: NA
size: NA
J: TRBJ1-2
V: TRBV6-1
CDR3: CASSEAPGNYGYTF

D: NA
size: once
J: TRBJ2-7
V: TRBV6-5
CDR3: CASRRATGSYEQYF

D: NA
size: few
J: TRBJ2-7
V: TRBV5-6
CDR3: CASFADSTYEQYF

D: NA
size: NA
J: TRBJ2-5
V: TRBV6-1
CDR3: CATLGIAKETQYF

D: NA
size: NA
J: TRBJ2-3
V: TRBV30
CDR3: CAWSQLVGTDTQYF

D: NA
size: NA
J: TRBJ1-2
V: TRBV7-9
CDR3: CASSRDREGYGYTF

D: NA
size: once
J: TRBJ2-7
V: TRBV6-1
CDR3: CASSDAAGSYEQYF

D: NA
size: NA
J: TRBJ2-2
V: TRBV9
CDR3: CASSVGGILETGELFF

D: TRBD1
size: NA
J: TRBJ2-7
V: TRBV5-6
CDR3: CASSSPGTGNTYEQYF

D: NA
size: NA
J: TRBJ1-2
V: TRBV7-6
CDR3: CASSLASGVAGYTF

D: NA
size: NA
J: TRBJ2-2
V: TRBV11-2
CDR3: CASSLEVGRAKNRRTGELFF

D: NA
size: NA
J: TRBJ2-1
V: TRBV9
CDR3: CASSGSYATYNEQFF

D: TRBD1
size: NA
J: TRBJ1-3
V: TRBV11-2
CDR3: CASSSLTGGLSGNTIYF

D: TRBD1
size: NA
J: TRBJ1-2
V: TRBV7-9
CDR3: CSSSLEWGQGAAVGYTF

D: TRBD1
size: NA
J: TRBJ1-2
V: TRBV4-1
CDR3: CASSLQGAAGYTF

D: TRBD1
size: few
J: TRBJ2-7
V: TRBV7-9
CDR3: CSSSLIRQGPHEQYF

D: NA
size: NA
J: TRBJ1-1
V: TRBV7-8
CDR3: CASSFREVFTEAFF

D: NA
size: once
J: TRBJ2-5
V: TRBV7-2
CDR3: CASSLGTRQQETQYF

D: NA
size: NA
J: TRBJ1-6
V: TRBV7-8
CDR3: CASSLGVQGEPSSPLHF

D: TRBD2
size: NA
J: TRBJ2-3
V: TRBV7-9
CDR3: CASSSIPGLGTDTQYF